One sample yielded the 13 T cell receptor beta chains listed below, sequenced in a study of T cells in tuberculosis. The data were produced by immunoSEQ multiplex PCR, yet TCRdb's version contains in-frame clones alone and is incomplete. The sample holds about 25,000 clones, around 94% seen once. The sequencing sample was made of PBMCs. These receptors all stem from a donor aged 5 to 30 with latent tuberculosis or without tuberculosis infection. Some clones in this sample may be carry-over from other donors' samples.

The V call is TRBV5-1, the J call TRBJ1-1, with 9 bases that match TRBD1. CDR1 is SGHRS, CDR2 YFSETQ, per germline. V shed 4 bases, J shed 0 bases, and the junction held 4 bases outside the gene matches. CDR3 length: 15 amino acids. CDR3 in DNA: TGCGCCAGCAGCGAGAGGACAGGGGTGAACACTGAAGCTTTCTTT. Translated: CASSERTGVNTEAFF.

This rearrangement joins TRBV7-2 to TRBJ2-3; tentatively, D is TRBD2 (5 bases). From germline, CDR1 is SGHTA and CDR2 FQGNSA. Deletions cut 1 base from V and 4 bases from J, with 9 bases between. The CDR3 is 14 residues long. The CDR3 sequence: CASSLVLAPDTQYF. CDR3 sequence (DNA): TGTGCCAGCAGCTTAGTCCTAGCCCCAGATACGCAGTATTTT.

The chain carries TRBV9 and TRBJ2-1; D possibly corresponds to TRBD1 (6 bases). The germline gives CDR1 SGDLS, CDR2 YYNGEE. The CDR3 has 16 amino acids. Trimming took off 3 bases at V and 5 bases at J, with 18 bases between the two ends. The CDR3 is CASSDLQGGVHNEQFF. CDR3 in DNA: TGTGCCAGCAGCGATTTACAGGGTGGTGTCCACAATGAGCAGTTCTTC.

This chain links TRBV18 with TRBJ2-1; 15 bases match TRBD2. The CDR3 consists of 17 residues. The J segment lost 7 bases and the V segment lost 0 bases, leaving 4 bases of the junction unmatched. Germline CDR1 is KGHSH and CDR2 is LQKENI. CDR3 bases: TGTGCCAGCTCACCACCGGGACTAGCGGGAGGTATAAATGAGCAGTTCTTC. Its protein product is CASSPPGLAGGINEQFF.

In its sample, this clone was seen a few times. The rearrangement links TRBV10-3 to TRBJ2-3; possibly TRBD2 for D (6 bases). Deletions cut 2 bases from V and 2 bases from J, with 17 bases between. The CDR3 extends over 17 amino acids. The V gene's germline CDR1 is ENHRY and CDR2 SYGVKD. The CDR3 DNA follows: TGTGCCATCAGTGAGGGGGCGGGGCCGACTTCCACAGATACGCAGTATTTT. Its protein is CAISEGAGPTSTDTQYF.

The chain carries TRBV12-5 and TRBJ2-3; 8 nucleotides match TRBD1. The CDR3 length is 16 residues. V gave up 7 bases and J gave up 2 bases; unmatched junction bases: 11. CDR1 is LGHNT, CDR2 FRNRAP, per germline. The CDR3 is CASAQTGVATTDTQYF. Here the CDR3 DNA reads TGTGCTAGTGCCCAGACAGGGGTCGCGACCACAGATACGCAGTATTTT.

The V call is TRBV7-2, the J call TRBJ1-1; D is unclear. This CDR3 spans 17 amino acids. Looked up from germline, CDR1 is SGHTA and CDR2 is FQGNSA. The ends were cut back, 1 base at V and 5 bases at J, with 20 bases in the middle. CDR3 sequence (DNA): TGTGCCAGCAGCTTAGAGTGGGAGCCCCGGAGAGGTACTGAAGCTTTCTTT. It translates to CASSLEWEPRRGTEAFF.

This clone has a single count. The rearrangement uses TRBV4-1 and TRBJ1-2; weak D call: TRBD1 (6 bases). V gave up 4 bases and J gave up 4 bases, with 19 bases separating them. CDR3 length: 16 residues. The V gene's germline CDR1 is MGHRA and CDR2 YSYEKL. The CDR3 sequence is CASSPKPTDSSYGYTF. Here the CDR3 DNA reads TGCGCCAGCAGCCCTAAACCTACGGACAGTTCCTATGGCTACACCTTC.

This clone occurred once. The rearrangement uses TRBV14 and TRBJ2-1, with a weak D call TRBD1 (6 bases). The CDR3 extends over 15 amino acids. V lost 4 bases to trimming and J lost 7 bases, with 17 bases between them. From germline, CDR1 is SGHDN and CDR2 FVKESK. The DNA for the CDR3 is TGTGCCAGCAGCCGGCGACAGGTCGGACTGAATGAGCAGTTCTTC. Translation gives CASSRRQVGLNEQFF.

V gene TRBV6-1 combines with J gene TRBJ2-5, with 9 bases matching TRBD1. CDR3 length: 16 amino acids. Germline CDR1 and CDR2: MNHNS and SASEGT. J gave up 5 bases and V 2 bases, and 9 bases lay outside the gene matches. The CDR3 region is CASSELRTGVSETQYF. The DNA of the CDR3 is TGTGCCAGCAGTGAATTGAGGACAGGGGTATCGGAGACCCAGTACTTC.

The J gene is TRBJ2-3, the V gene TRBV19; tentative D call: TRBD2 (5 bases). V lost 5 bases and J 2 bases, leaving 8 bases between the germline ends. This CDR3 region has 13 residues. CDR1 and CDR2 from the germline V gene are LNHDA and SQIVND (reference sequence). CDR3 residues: CASSERDTDTQYF. CDR3 DNA: TGTGCCAGTAGTGAGAGGGACACAGATACGCAGTATTTT. The variable domain in full, completed from reference TRBV19 and TRBJ2-3, reads DGGITQSPKYLFRKEGQNVTLSCEQNLNHDAMYWYRQDPGQGLRLIYYSQIVNDFQKGDIAEGYSVSREKKESFPLTVTSAQKNPTAFYLCASSERDTDTQYFGPGTRLTVL.

The genes are TRBV25-1 and TRBJ2-7; no clear D. Germline CDR1 and CDR2: MGHDK and SYGVNS. The CDR3 covers 13 residues. Trimming cost V 4 bases and J 6 bases, with 13 bases left between them. Here the CDR3 DNA reads TGTGCCAGCAGTGTAGATTGGGCCGGCGAGCAGTACTTC. Translating gives CASSVDWAGEQYF.

The V and J genes are TRBV5-1 and TRBJ1-1, with D uncertain. Germline values: CDR1 SGHRS, CDR2 YFSETQ. The ends were cut back, 0 bases at V and 0 bases at J, with 9 bases in the middle. The CDR3 length is 15 residues. Written as DNA, the CDR3 is TGCGCCAGCAGCTTGGGAAGCTCCTTGAACACTGAAGCTTTCTTT. Translated, it gives CASSLGSSLNTEAFF.